Listed below are T cell receptor beta chains from one sample, sequenced in a study of T cells in Graves' hyperthyroidism and ophthalmopathy. TCRdb processed the multiplex PCR reads anew with MiXCR; each CDR3 protein has one entry. Altogether hundreds of thousands of distinct CDR3 sequences are present, just over 35% being singletons, with the ten largest covering less than 40%. Sequencing used blood. The receptors here all came from a woman aged 40 to 55 with Graves' hyperthyroidism. Both conserved end residues are part of each CDR3. A D gene is named only where the DNA matches it firmly. Clone size, where shown, is once, few, many, or a class for clones that have expanded.

cdr3_nt | cdr3_aa | v_call | d_call | j_call | clone_size
TGTGCCAGCAGCTCAACGACAGGGACCGCCTCCTACGAGCAGTACTTC | CASSSTTGTASYEQYF | TRBV13 | TRBD1 | TRBJ2-7 | many
TGCAGCGTTGGTGGAGAGACCAATGAGCAGTTCTTC | CSVGGETNEQFF | TRBV29-1 | NA | TRBJ2-1 | many
TGTGCCACCAGCACCCCACCACGGGGAGAGACCCAGTACTTC | CATSTPPRGETQYF | TRBV15 | NA | TRBJ2-5 | many
TGCAGCAGTGGGAGTGGCGAGCAGTACTTC | CSSGSGEQYF | TRBV20-1 | NA | TRBJ2-7 | many
TGTGCCAGCAGTTTGACTTGGGATCCCAATCAGCCCCAGCATTTT | CASSLTWDPNQPQHF | TRBV6-5 | NA | TRBJ1-5 | few
TGTGCCACCAGTGAGCGGGGTCCCTTTAATCAGCCCCAGCATTTT | CATSERGPFNQPQHF | TRBV24-1 | NA | TRBJ1-5 | few
TGTGCCAGCAGCTTAAGGGGACCGGGACAGAAGGACTATGGCTACACCTTC | CASSLRGPGQKDYGYTF | TRBV7-2 | TRBD1 | TRBJ1-2 | many
TGTGCCAGCAGTTACTCAGGCGAAGACTACGAGCAGTACTTC | CASSYSGEDYEQYF | TRBV6-5 | NA | TRBJ2-7 | few
TGTGCCAGCAGCTTACAGCGGCTCCAAGAGACCCAGTACTTC | CASSLQRLQETQYF | TRBV7-2 | NA | TRBJ2-5 | NA
TGTGCCAGCAGTCTGCAGACCAAACCCCCTGGCTACACCTTC | CASSLQTKPPGYTF | TRBV6-1 | NA | TRBJ1-2 | NA
TGTGCCAGCAGCTCAGGACAGGGCCCGAACACTGAAGCTTTCTTT | CASSSGQGPNTEAFF | TRBV7-8 | TRBD1 | TRBJ1-1 | NA
TGTGCCAGCAGCTTTCGTGTGGAGACCCAGTACTTC | CASSFRVETQYF | TRBV7-2 | NA | TRBJ2-5 | many
TGTGCCAGCAGCGCCGGCCCAGGGTTGAGCACAGATACGCAGTATTTT | CASSAGPGLSTDTQYF | TRBV7-8 | NA | TRBJ2-3 | once
TGTGCCAGCAGCCCGACCAGATCCGGGACGGATACGCAGTATTTT | CASSPTRSGTDTQYF | TRBV7-8 | NA | TRBJ2-3 | NA
TGTGCCAGCAGCTTAGGGGAGAAGCCCCAGCATTTT | CASSLGEKPQHF | TRBV7-9 | NA | TRBJ1-5 | NA
TGTGCCAGTAGCGTTGTCATGGGTAATCAGCCCCAGCATTTT | CASSVVMGNQPQHF | TRBV19 | NA | TRBJ1-5 | NA
TGTGCCAGCAGCTTGGGGAACCCGGGAAACACCATATATTTT | CASSLGNPGNTIYF | TRBV5-5 | NA | TRBJ1-3 | NA
TGTGCCAGCAGCTTAGCGGTTCCGTCCGGGATGAACACTGAAGCTTTCTTT | CASSLAVPSGMNTEAFF | TRBV7-9 | NA | TRBJ1-1 | NA
TGTGCCAGCAGACGGGACAGGGACTCTGGAAACACCATATATTTT | CASRRDRDSGNTIYF | TRBV12-3/TRBV12-4 | TRBD1 | TRBJ1-3 | NA
TGCGCCAGCAGCCCCCGGGCCGGGACAGGGGGCCACTACGAGCAGTACTTC | CASSPRAGTGGHYEQYF | TRBV4-1 | TRBD1 | TRBJ2-7 | NA
TGTGCCAGCAGTAGGGGACTCTCTTTCTACGAGCAGTACTTC | CASSRGLSFYEQYF | TRBV6-5 | NA | TRBJ2-7 | few
TGTGCCAGTAGTGCCCGGACAGGGGGTGATACTGAAGCTTTCTTT | CASSARTGGDTEAFF | TRBV19 | TRBD1 | TRBJ1-1 | NA
TGCAGTGCTTGCCCTAGCGGGGGCGCGGTTGAAGCTTTCTTT | CSACPSGGAVEAFF | TRBV20-1 | NA | TRBJ1-1 | NA
TGCAGTGCTCTTCGCACAGGGCCAACTGAAGCTTTCTTT | CSALRTGPTEAFF | TRBV20-1 | NA | TRBJ1-1 | few
TGTGCCAGCTCAACGGGACAGGGGGCTTGGGAGCAGTACTTC | CASSTGQGAWEQYF | TRBV18 | TRBD1 | TRBJ2-7 | NA
TGCAGCGTTGTTGGGGGACGCCTCAAAGAGACCCAGTACTTC | CSVVGGRLKETQYF | TRBV29-1 | NA | TRBJ2-5 | many
TGTGCCAGCAGCCCAGGTCCGGATAGGGGGGGCTACACCTTC | CASSPGPDRGGYTF | TRBV11-3 | NA | TRBJ1-2 | many
TGTGCCAGCAGCCAAGATAGGGCAGGAGGTTGGGACGAGCAGTACTTC | CASSQDRAGGWDEQYF | TRBV3-1 | NA | TRBJ2-7 | few
TGTGCCAGCATCGTTTCCTGGGGGGAACAATCGACAAAACTGTTTTTT | CASIVSWGEQSTKLFF | TRBV7-8 | NA | TRBJ1-4 | NA